Each of the 6 T cell receptor beta chains below was sequenced from the same sample in a study of cytomegalovirus exposure and HLA in healthy donors. Researchers ran the PCR with 60 Vbeta and 13 Jbeta primers. Produced via immunoSEQ multiplex PCR; TCRdb's table is partial and in-frame only. The table records 150,000 to 200,000 clones, approximately 78% of them present only once. Sequences were obtained from PBMCs. The receptor source for this set is a girl aged 2 to 10 in good health and CMV-seropositive.

The rearrangement links TRBV7-6 to TRBJ2-5; D unclear. Germline-derived CDR1 and CDR2 are SGHVS and FNYEAQ. The CDR3 is 13 amino acids. V gave up 5 bases and J gave up 2 bases, with 9 bases separating them. CDR3 nucleotides: TGTGCCAGCAGCCCTGCTAGACAAGAGACCCAGTACTTC. It is translated as CASSPARQETQYF.

In DNA, the CDR3 is TGTGCCAGCAGTTCCCCCACTCGGTGGGAGCAGTACTTC. Translation gives CASSSPTRWEQYF. The chain recombines TRBV28 with TRBJ2-7; D gene uncertain. In germline, CDR1 is MDHEN, CDR2 SYDVKM. The CDR3 covers 13 residues. V was cut by 4 bases and J by 7 bases, with 14 bases left in between.

The V gene is TRBV6-1, the J gene TRBJ1-5; possible D gene TRBD1, 6 bases. Germline V lookup: CDR1 MNHNS, CDR2 SASEGT. Trimming left V 2 bases short and J 7 bases short, with 18 bases between. The CDR3 runs 16 residues. CDR3 amino acids: CASSEFKGGRGQPQHF. CDR3 nucleotides: TGTGCCAGCAGTGAATTTAAAGGGGGACGAGGGCAGCCCCAGCATTTT.

This sequence joins TRBV5-4 and TRBJ1-4; D may be TRBD1 (5 bases). This CDR3 has 15 residues. Between the trimmed V and J ends, which lost 6 bases and 0 bases, there was a span of 12 bases. CDR1 and CDR2 (germline): SGHNT, YYREEE (reference sequence). The CDR3 sequence: CASTTGGTTNEKLFF. CDR3 in DNA: TGTGCCAGCACCACGGGGGGAACAACTAATGAAAAACTGTTTTTT.

CDR3 in amino acids: CASSLDYRGKNIQYF. CDR3 bases: TGTGCCAGCAGCTTGGATTACAGGGGTAAAAACATTCAGTACTTC. V usage is TRBV7-9 and J usage is TRBJ2-4; 7 bases map to TRBD1. CDR3 size: 15 residues. Germline CDR1 SEHNR, CDR2 FQNEAQ (reference sequence). The trim removed 3 bases at V and 4 bases at J, leaving 6 bases unmatched.

The J gene is TRBJ2-7, the V gene TRBV6-1; 11 bases agree with TRBD1. V gave up 6 bases and J gave up 10 bases; unmatched junction bases: 11. Germline assignment: CDR1 MNHNS and CDR2 SASEGT. The CDR3 sequence is 14 residues long. The CDR3 loop is CASRPTGTGGKQYF. The CDR3 DNA follows: TGTGCCAGCAGACCAACGGGGACAGGGGGGAAACAGTACTTC.